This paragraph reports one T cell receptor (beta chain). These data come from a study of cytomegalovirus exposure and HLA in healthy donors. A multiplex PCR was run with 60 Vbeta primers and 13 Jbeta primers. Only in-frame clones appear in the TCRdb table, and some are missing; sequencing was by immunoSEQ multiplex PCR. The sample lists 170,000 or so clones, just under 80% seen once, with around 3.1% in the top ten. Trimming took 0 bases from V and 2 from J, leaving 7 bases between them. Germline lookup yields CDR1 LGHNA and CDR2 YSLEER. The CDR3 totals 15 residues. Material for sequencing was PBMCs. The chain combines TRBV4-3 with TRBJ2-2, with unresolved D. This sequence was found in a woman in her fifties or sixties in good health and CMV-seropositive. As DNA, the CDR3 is TGCGCCAGCAGCCAAGATTACACCAACACCGGGGAGCTGTTTTTT. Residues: CASSQDYTNTGELFF.